The 16 T cell receptor beta chains listed next were all sequenced from one sample in a study of T cells in Graves' hyperthyroidism and ophthalmopathy. Regions amplified from RNA transcripts were the TCR beta CDR3 regions. Using the HTBI primer set, a first-round RT-PCR was run on the TCR CDR3. TCRdb processed the multiplex PCR reads anew with MiXCR; each CDR3 protein has one entry. The sample lists over 650,000 distinct CDR3 sequences, about a sixth occurring once. The sequencing input was blood. The receptors were gathered from a man in his late teens or twenties with Graves' hyperthyroidism.

This clonotype was detected a few times. The rearrangement joins TRBV7-8 to TRBJ1-1; D not resolved. V gave up 5 bases and J gave up 5 bases, with 12 bases separating them. CDR3 length: 13 residues. Germline CDR1 and CDR2: SGHVS and FQNEAQ. CDR3 sequence (DNA): TGTGCCAGCAGCACATTTTTGGGGACTGAAGCTTTCTTT. This encodes CASSTFLGTEAFF.

J is TRBJ2-2 and V is TRBV25-1, with a tentative D call TRBD1 (6 bases). V lost 8 bases and J 2 bases, leaving 15 bases between the germline ends. Germline V gene lookup returns CDR1 MGHDK and CDR2 SYGVNS. The CDR3 is 15 amino acids. The CDR3 is CASYSTGLNTGELFF. CDR3 bases: TGTGCCAGCTACTCAACAGGGCTTAACACCGGGGAGCTGTTTTTT.

The chain employs TRBV16 and TRBJ1-5; no firm D call. This CDR3 spans 15 amino acids. Per germline, CDR1 KGHSY and CDR2 FQNENV. Trimming pared 7 bases from V and 2 bases from J, leaving 15 bases between. The CDR3 nucleotides read TGTGCCAGCACCCCCGACAACTCCGGCAATCAGCCCCAGCATTTT. This encodes CASTPDNSGNQPQHF.

This clonotype was recorded many times. The gene calls are TRBV2 and TRBJ2-7; 10 nucleotides align to TRBD1. The ends lost 4 bases at V and 4 bases at J; junction bases unmatched: 4. CDR1 and CDR2 from the germline V gene are SNHLY and FYNNEI. This CDR3 has 14 amino acids. Here the CDR3 DNA reads TGTGCCAGCAGTGGGGGACAGGGGTTTTACGAGCAGTACTTC. Protein: CASSGGQGFYEQYF.

This clonotype was picked up many times. This chain's CDR3 is CSATGGLDTQYF. The CDR3 DNA reads TGCAGTGCTACAGGGGGTTTAGATACGCAGTATTTT. The gene calls are TRBV20-1 and TRBJ2-3; 7 bases line up with TRBD1. Germline CDR1 DFQATT, CDR2 SNEGSKA (reference sequence). The CDR3 is made up of 12 amino acids. J gave up 5 bases and V 4 bases, and 3 bases lay outside the gene matches.

The genes are TRBV7-9 and TRBJ1-6, with TRBD1 as a possible D gene (5 bases). The CDR3 sequence is 17 residues long. CDR1 and CDR2 (germline): SEHNR, FQNEAQ (reference sequence). V lost 1 base to trimming and J lost 6 bases, with 16 bases between them. The CDR3 nucleotides are TGTGCCAGCAGCTTAGGGCCAACACGGGGGGGTAATTCACCCCTCCACTTT. As protein: CASSLGPTRGGNSPLHF.

The table lists this clonotype with many counts. The chain links TRBV28 to TRBJ2-7; 9 bases agree with TRBD2. CDR1 and CDR2 (germline): MDHEN, SYDVKM. The CDR3 spans 15 residues. V gave up 4 bases and J gave up 3 bases; unmatched junction bases: 7. The CDR3 nucleotides are TGTGCCAGCAGTTCGATTCTAGCGGGAATCTACGAGCAGTACTTC. It is translated as CASSSILAGIYEQYF.

This chain links TRBV5-1 with TRBJ2-3; D not resolved. This CDR3 has 19 amino acids. V lost 0 bases, J lost 0 bases, and 20 bases lay in between. Per the germline V gene, CDR1 is SGHRS and CDR2 is YFSETQ. The CDR3 sequence is CASSLVVGASHPSTDTQYF. CDR3 nucleotides: TGCGCCAGCAGCTTGGTAGTCGGTGCGTCTCACCCTAGCACAGATACGCAGTATTTT.

This clonotype was observed a handful of times. This chain links TRBV24-1 with TRBJ2-5, with D possibly matching TRBD1 (5 bases). The CDR3 totals 14 residues. Trimming shortened V by 3 bases and J by 1 base, and 8 bases separated the two germline ends. Germline lookup yields CDR1 KGHDR and CDR2 SFDVKD. The CDR3 reads CATSDRQFQETQYF. In DNA, the CDR3 is TGTGCCACCAGTGATCGACAGTTCCAAGAGACCCAGTACTTC.

This clonotype has ten or more counts. The chain recombines TRBV2 with TRBJ2-7; D may be TRBD1 (6 bases). CDR1 is SNHLY and CDR2 is FYNNEI in the germline V gene. The CDR3 has 14 amino acids. V dropped 4 bases and J dropped 2 bases, with 12 bases sitting between them. CDR3 in amino acids: CASSGWGRPYEQYF. The CDR3 DNA reads as TGTGCCAGCAGTGGCTGGGGGCGACCCTACGAGCAGTACTTC. Full variable domain (missing parts from reference TRBV2 and TRBJ2-7): EPEVTQTPSHQVTQMGQEVILRCVPISNHLYFYWYRQILGQKVEFLVSFYNNEISEKSEIFDDQFSVERPDGSNFTLKIRSTKLEDSAMYFCASSGWGRPYEQYFGPGTRLTVT.

V usage is TRBV2 and J usage is TRBJ1-1; a weak D match, TRBD1 (6 bases). The CDR3 extends over 13 amino acids. The germline V gene has CDR1 SNHLY and CDR2 FYNNEI. V lost 6 bases, J lost 4 bases, and 12 bases lay in between. Here the CDR3 DNA reads TGTGCCAGCAGCGGACAGTCGAGCACTGAAGCTTTCTTT. It specifies CASSGQSSTEAFF.

The table lists this clonotype with many counts. The chain employs TRBV7-2 and TRBJ1-5; no definite D call. The germline gives CDR1 SGHTA, CDR2 FQGNSA. The CDR3 is made up of 13 amino acids. V was trimmed by 0 bases and J by 5 bases, leaving 5 bases between them. The CDR3 sequence: CASSLAGDQPQHF. CDR3 DNA sequence: TGTGCCAGCAGCTTAGCCGGGGATCAGCCCCAGCATTTT.

V and J are TRBV7-9 and TRBJ2-1; 10 bases map to TRBD2. The V and J ends lost 3 bases and 8 bases, in that order; junction bases with no gene match: 10. Germline V CDR1 and CDR2: SEHNR, FQNEAQ (reference sequence). The CDR3 runs 16 residues. As DNA, the CDR3 is TGTGCCAGCAGCTTCGGGGTAGCGGGAGGAGGAGATGAGCAGTTCTTC. It encodes CASSFGVAGGGDEQFF.

Only a few counts were recorded for this clonotype. A much larger clone differs from this one at a single base, so this may be a read error. The chain uses TRBV12-3 or TRBV12-4 and TRBJ2-1, with no clear D. V lost 6 bases and J 2 bases, leaving 11 bases between the germline ends. The length of the CDR3 is 14 residues. The CDR3 spells CASSLQETYNEQFF. The CDR3 nucleotides are TGTGCCAGCAGCCTTCAGGAAACCTACAATGAGCAGTTCTTC.

This clonotype was seen many times. The chain is built from TRBV2 and TRBJ1-4; D ambiguous. The ends were cut back, 4 bases at V and 3 bases at J, with 15 bases in the middle. Per the germline V gene, CDR1 is SNHLY and CDR2 is FYNNEI. This CDR3 is built from 16 residues. The CDR3 protein is CASSVWKPKANEKLFF. The CDR3, as DNA: TGTGCCAGCAGTGTGTGGAAACCTAAAGCTAATGAAAAACTGTTTTTT.

At least ten counts were recorded for this clonotype. The V call is TRBV20-1, the J call TRBJ1-1; no clear D. Germline V lookup: CDR1 DFQATT, CDR2 SNEGSKA (reference sequence). V was shortened by 0 bases and J by 6 bases, with 14 bases between the two germline ends. The CDR3 totals 14 residues. The CDR3 bases are TGCAGTGCTAGAGATCAGTGGGAAAGGGCTGAAGCTTTCTTT. Its protein is CSARDQWERAEAFF.